This T cell receptor beta chain was identified during a study of cytomegalovirus exposure and HLA in healthy donors. This CDR3 spans 14 amino acids. Germline-derived CDR1 and CDR2 are MNHNS and SASEGT. V dropped 11 bases and J dropped 2 bases, with 13 bases sitting between them. PCR primers comprised 60 Vbeta and 13 Jbeta primers. Only in-frame clones appear in the TCRdb table, and some are missing; sequencing was by immunoSEQ multiplex PCR. The sample records under 170,000 clones, 70% to 80% being singletons. Whole-study findings and limits: Under 20,000 TCR beta sequences were associated with HLA alleles at 0.05 false discovery rate in a later analysis.

Turning to this clone: The antigen is undetermined.

This TCR came from a human donor in good health. Sequencing was performed on PBMCs. The genes are TRBV6-1 and TRBJ1-6; possibly TRBD1 for D (6 bases). The CDR3 nucleotides read TGTGCCGGGAGGGGGGCTCCCTATAATTCACCCCTCCACTTT. Translating it yields CAGRGAPYNSPLHF.